This T cell receptor beta chain derives from a study of blood T cell repertoires in COVID-19. Study-wide context: Specimens from acute and convalescent COVID-19 originated in the United States, Italy and Spain. Nucleic acid was either cDNA or gDNA, and it came from T cells, B-cell-depleted T cells, or PBMCs.

Losses at the gene ends were 7 bases for V and 5 bases for J; bases not matched to a gene: 9. This CDR3 is 14 amino acids long. Germline V gives CDR1 MDHEN, CDR2 SYDVKM. Produced via immunoSEQ multiplex PCR; TCRdb's table is partial and in-frame only. The sample holds over 450,000 clones; 85% to 90% are singletons and the top ten take less than 9%. Seattle's enrolled individuals joined amid active infection and were then monitored longitudinally. The sequence came from a woman between 45 and 60 years old with COVID-19, enrolled during active disease. The sample was peripheral blood. The rearrangement links TRBV28 to TRBJ1-2, with 8 nucleotides matching TRBD1. In nucleotides, the CDR3 is TGTGCCAGCAAGATATCAGGGGGCGGGTATGGCTACACCTTC. The encoded protein is CASKISGGGYGYTF.